Listed here are 23 T cell receptor beta chains from one sample, sequenced in a study of blood T cell repertoires in COVID-19. Data came from immunoSEQ multiplex PCR; TCRdb stores just in-frame clones and leaves some out. The sample lists around 120,000 clones, around 85% occurring once. Sample: peripheral blood. All receptors come from a man aged 65 to 85 who had recovered from COVID-19.

This clone was observed a single time. The J gene is TRBJ2-7, the V gene TRBV25-1; the match to TRBD2 covers 7 bases. Germline CDR1 and CDR2: MGHDK and SYGVNS. The CDR3 consists of 18 residues. After removal of 3 bases from V and 1 base from J, the junction contained 15 bases not matched to a gene. CDR3 nucleotides: TGTGCCAGCAGTGAGGGAGGGAGGTTTGGGGGTTCTTCCTACGAGCAGTACTTC. Encoded protein: CASSEGGRFGGSSYEQYF.

The V call is TRBV10-3, the J call TRBJ2-3; tentatively, D is TRBD2 (6 bases). The CDR3 contains 14 residues. V lost 7 bases, J lost 0 bases, and 11 bases lay in between. Per the germline V gene, CDR1 is ENHRY and CDR2 is SYGVKD. The CDR3: CAIKEGTSTDTQYF. The DNA of the CDR3 is TGTGCCATCAAGGAGGGCACTAGCACAGATACGCAGTATTTT.

This rearrangement joins TRBV9 to TRBJ2-1, with a possible D match to TRBD2 (6 bases). This CDR3 has 15 amino acids. With 4 bases removed from V and 2 bases from J, the gap between germline ends came to 13 bases. Germline V lookup: CDR1 SGDLS, CDR2 YYNGEE. The CDR3 sequence is CASSPSGAPYNEQFF. The CDR3, as DNA: TGTGCCAGCAGCCCATCGGGAGCTCCCTACAATGAGCAGTTCTTC.

This chain joins TRBV5-4 and TRBJ2-3, with 11 nucleotides matching TRBD2. After removal of 4 bases from V and 8 bases from J, the junction contained 6 bases not matched to a gene. Germline loops: CDR1 SGHNT, CDR2 YYREEE (reference sequence). This CDR3 is built from 14 residues. CDR3: CASSQTSGTLTQYF. The CDR3 DNA sequence: TGTGCCAGCAGCCAGACTAGCGGGACCCTTACGCAGTATTTT.

This sequence joins TRBV27 and TRBJ2-7, with 8 nucleotides matching TRBD1. J was trimmed by 6 bases and V by 5 bases; bases with no gene match: 9. Germline loops: CDR1 MNHEY, CDR2 SMNVEV (reference sequence). This CDR3 spans 14 amino acids. The CDR3 is CASSRQGALPEQYF. DNA of the CDR3: TGTGCCAGCAGTCGTCAGGGGGCTCTTCCCGAGCAGTACTTC.

V gene TRBV28 combines with J gene TRBJ1-4; 9 bases fit TRBD1. This CDR3 has 16 residues. The trim removed 5 bases at V and 7 bases at J, leaving 11 bases unmatched. From germline, CDR1 is MDHEN and CDR2 SYDVKM. CDR3 amino acids: CASSPFSGDRAEKLFF. CDR3 sequence (DNA): TGTGCCAGCAGTCCCTTCTCCGGGGACAGGGCTGAAAAACTGTTTTTT.

This chain joins TRBV7-6 and TRBJ1-6; 8 bases align to TRBD1. This CDR3 contains 17 residues. Trimming at V came to 5 bases and at J to 0 bases, leaving 6 bases not matched to a gene. Germline V gene sequence: CDR1 SGHVS, CDR2 FNYEAQ. The CDR3 sequence: CASSLRTGSSYNSPLHF. In DNA, the CDR3 is TGTGCCAGCAGCCTAAGGACAGGGAGCTCCTATAATTCACCCCTCCACTTT.

The chain has TRBV27 and TRBJ2-2; 13 nucleotides align to TRBD2. Germline assignment: CDR1 MNHEY and CDR2 SMNVEV (reference sequence). The V and J ends lost 10 bases and 4 bases, in that order; junction bases with no gene match: 6. The CDR3 covers 15 residues. The CDR3 here is CATRTSGGSTGELFF. The CDR3 region has the DNA TGTGCCACCCGGACTAGCGGGGGTTCCACCGGGGAGCTGTTTTTT.

This clone was observed once. The V call is TRBV19, the J call TRBJ1-1, with D perhaps matching TRBD1 (5 bases). This CDR3 is built from 14 residues. V shed 7 bases and J shed 5 bases, with 17 bases lying between them. Germline V CDR1 and CDR2: LNHDA, SQIVND (reference sequence). CDR3 nucleotides: TGTGCCAGTAATACTATTCAGGGATGGACTGAAGCTTTCTTT. Protein: CASNTIQGWTEAFF.

CDR3 loop: CASGRQGPRNEQYF. CDR3 bases: TGTGCCAGCGGTCGACAGGGACCGAGGAACGAGCAGTACTTC. The chain links TRBV28 to TRBJ2-7; 7 nucleotides align to TRBD1. After removal of 8 bases from V and 5 bases from J, the junction contained 12 bases not matched to a gene. Germline V gene lookup returns CDR1 MDHEN and CDR2 SYDVKM. This CDR3 is 14 amino acids long.

V usage is TRBV28 and J usage is TRBJ2-1; the D gene is possibly TRBD1 (5 bases). Germline-derived CDR1 and CDR2 are MDHEN and SYDVKM. The CDR3 spans 11 residues. V lost 11 bases to trimming and J lost 8 bases, with 13 bases between them. CDR3 DNA: TGTGCCGTGTCAGGGTATGATGAGCAGTTCTTC. It translates to CAVSGYDEQFF.

The V and J genes are TRBV9 and TRBJ2-1; 8 bases are a match to TRBD2. The V and J ends lost 0 bases and 4 bases, in that order; junction bases with no gene match: 12. Per the germline V gene, CDR1 is SGDLS and CDR2 is YYNGEE. This CDR3 has 18 amino acids. In DNA form, the CDR3 reads TGTGCCAGCAGCGTAGCGGGGGGGGGCCCAGGAGATTACAATGAGCAGTTCTTC. Its translation is CASSVAGGGPGDYNEQFF.

The chain recombines TRBV6-5 with TRBJ1-5; D gene uncertain. Trimming took 11 bases from V and 0 from J, leaving 11 bases between them. This CDR3 contains 13 residues. Germline assignment: CDR1 MNHEY and CDR2 SVGAGI. The DNA of the CDR3 is TGTGCCGCGGGGATGTATAGCAATCAGCCCCAGCATTTT. Its protein is CAAGMYSNQPQHF.

The chain is built from TRBV9 and TRBJ2-4; 11 bases are shared with TRBD2. Germline values: CDR1 SGDLS, CDR2 YYNGEE. This CDR3 region has 15 residues. Losses at the gene ends were 4 bases for V and 6 bases for J; bases not matched to a gene: 6. In nucleotides, the CDR3 is TGTGCCAGCAGCATTAGCGGGAGGGCCGGAAACATTCAGTACTTC. It encodes CASSISGRAGNIQYF.

The gene calls are TRBV28 and TRBJ1-2, with 7 nucleotides matching TRBD1. The CDR3 extends over 14 amino acids. After removal of 6 bases from V and 4 bases from J, the junction contained 8 bases not matched to a gene. CDR1 MDHEN and CDR2 SYDVKM come from the germline V gene. CDR3 residues: CASRKDRPSYGYTF. The CDR3, as DNA: TGTGCCAGCAGAAAGGACAGGCCTAGCTATGGCTACACCTTC.

The rearrangement links TRBV5-1 to TRBJ2-7; D unclear. The CDR3 is 14 amino acids. CDR1 is SGHRS and CDR2 is YFSETQ in the germline V gene. V dropped 3 bases and J dropped 5 bases, with 15 bases sitting between them. CDR3 residues: CASSYRVLSNEQYF. CDR3 nucleotide sequence: TGCGCCAGCAGCTACCGGGTCCTCAGTAACGAGCAGTACTTC.

J is TRBJ2-1 and V is TRBV7-3, with 9 nucleotides matching TRBD2. V was pared by 5 bases and J by 5 bases, with 22 bases of the junction left unmatched. The CDR3 totals 20 residues. Per germline, CDR1 SGHTA and CDR2 FQGTGA. Here the CDR3 reads CASSRVAGSGSGYKNNEQFF. In DNA, the CDR3 is TGTGCCAGCAGCCGGGTTGCGGGTAGCGGGAGTGGTTACAAAAACAATGAGCAGTTCTTC.

This clone was seen just once. The genes are TRBV15 and TRBJ2-3; D is perhaps TRBD2 (5 bases). The CDR3 extends over 17 amino acids. CDR1 and CDR2 (germline): LNHNV, YYDKDF (reference sequence). V was pared by 2 bases and J by 1 base, with 16 bases between. CDR3 in DNA: TGTGCCACCAGCAGACTTACTAGGCAGAGGGGCACAGATACGCAGTATTTT. This gives the protein CATSRLTRQRGTDTQYF.

The V and J genes are TRBV4-1 and TRBJ1-1; D is unresolved. CDR3 length equals 14 residues. V dropped 3 bases and J dropped 0 bases, with 8 bases sitting between them. CDR1 and CDR2 from the germline V gene are MGHRA and YSYEKL. In nucleotides, the CDR3 is TGCGCCAGCAGCCACGTGCGGATGAACACTGAAGCTTTCTTT. It yields the protein CASSHVRMNTEAFF.

The chain carries TRBV5-1 and TRBJ1-1; tentative D call: TRBD1 (5 bases). With 0 bases removed from V and 5 bases from J, the gap between germline ends came to 5 bases. CDR1 SGHRS and CDR2 YFSETQ come from the germline V gene. This CDR3 contains 12 residues. In DNA form, the CDR3 reads TGCGCCAGCAGCTTGGAGGGGACTGAAGCTTTCTTT. This codes for CASSLEGTEAFF.

The chain couples TRBV7-9 to TRBJ2-5, with 7 positions matching TRBD1. Germline V lookup: CDR1 SEHNR, CDR2 FQNEAQ (reference sequence). The CDR3 runs 13 residues. With V trimmed by 5 bases and J by 5 bases, 5 bases remained unmatched. The DNA for the CDR3 is TGTGCCAGCAGCGTAAACAGGGGTGAGACCCAGTACTTC. Translating gives CASSVNRGETQYF.

The J gene is TRBJ1-2, the V gene TRBV4-1; D might be TRBD1 (5 bases). The length of the CDR3 is 18 residues. V was pared by 4 bases and J by 3 bases, with 24 bases between. The germline V gene encodes CDR1 MGHRA and CDR2 YSYEKL. For the CDR3, the DNA is TGCGCCAGCAGCCTTGGAGGAAGTAATGTCGGGGGGGACTATGGCTACACCTTC. Its translation is CASSLGGSNVGGDYGYTF.

CDR3 in amino acids: CASSHPRGSTNYGYTF. The CDR3, as DNA: TGTGCCAGTAGCCATCCCAGGGGGTCGACTAACTATGGCTACACCTTC. This rearrangement joins TRBV19 to TRBJ1-2, with TRBD1 matching over 7 bases. Germline V gene lookup returns CDR1 LNHDA and CDR2 SQIVND (reference sequence). CDR3 length: 16 residues. The ends lost 6 bases at V and 0 bases at J; junction bases unmatched: 10.